One sample yielded the 6 T cell receptor beta chains listed below, sequenced in a study of regulatory T cells in long-lasting Graves disease (dated by TCRdb to the early 2020s). Library method: multiplex PCR. The reads were generated on an Illumina HiSeq 4000. To build TCR beta libraries, CDR3 regions were amplified by Arm-PCR using iRepertoire HTBI primers. The raw public reads went through TCRdb reprocessing: fastp at Q25, MiXCR clone calling, in-frame beta chains kept. Here each entry gathers all rows of one CDR3 protein and keeps the most common genes and DNA. The sample table contains 420,000 or so distinct CDR3 sequences; only one count was recorded for 20% to 25% of them. In total, the top ten clones hold about a quarter of the sample. The time point label, as the study defines it: persistent/refractory GD, antithyroid drugs over 5 years with positive TRAb. For both TCR sequencing and RNA sequencing, RNA was extracted from PBMCs in TRIzol.

This sample comprised peripheral blood mononuclear cells (PBMCs), obtained when the disease was refractory, from a patient treated with antithyroid drugs. These receptors came from a female donor with Graves disease.

In this sample, this clonotype turned up many times. The chain carries TRBV5-4 and TRBJ2-5, with D maybe TRBD2 (6 bases). With 3 bases removed from V and 5 bases from J, the gap between germline ends came to 14 bases. CDR3 size: 14 residues. CDR1 is SGHNT, CDR2 YYREEE, per germline (reference sequence). CDR3 DNA: TGTGCCAGCAGCTCCATGGAGGAGGGGGAGACCCAGTACTTC. It encodes CASSSMEEGETQYF.

This clonotype was detected a few times. CDR3 residues: CASSTQGAGQPQHF. CDR3 DNA sequence: TGTGCCAGCAGCACACAGGGGGCCGGCCAGCCCCAGCATTTT. The V call is TRBV5-6, the J call TRBJ1-5, with 9 bases fitting TRBD1. J was trimmed by 7 bases and V by 4 bases; bases with no gene match: 6. CDR1 is SGHDT and CDR2 is YYEEEE in the germline V gene. This CDR3 has 14 residues.

This clonotype occurred a few times. Here the CDR3 reads CASSLALQQNTEAFF. The CDR3 nucleotides are TGTGCCAGCAGCTTAGCTTTACAGCAGAACACTGAAGCTTTCTTT. The chain couples TRBV11-2 to TRBJ1-1; D ambiguous. Germline V gene sequence: CDR1 SGHAT, CDR2 FQNNGV. The CDR3 has 15 amino acids. Trimming shortened V by 1 base and J by 1 base, and 10 bases separated the two germline ends.

This clonotype was counted only a few times. The chain joins TRBV12-3 or TRBV12-4 to TRBJ2-7; D perhaps matches TRBD2 (6 bases). V was cut by 5 bases and J by 3 bases, with 23 bases left in between. The CDR3 spans 17 residues. The CDR3 nucleotides read TGTGCCAGCAGTCTACCTACCCTGGGGGGAGTAGGCTACGAGCAGTACTTC. Translating gives CASSLPTLGGVGYEQYF.

This clonotype showed up many times. The chain joins TRBV20-1 to TRBJ1-4; D gene uncertain. This CDR3 contains 11 residues. Per the germline V gene, CDR1 is DFQATT and CDR2 is SNEGSKA (reference sequence). V dropped 5 bases and J dropped 5 bases, with 6 bases sitting between them. CDR3 protein: CSAWENEKLFF. CDR3 bases: TGCAGTGCTTGGGAGAATGAAAAACTGTTTTTT.

The V call is TRBV7-2, the J call TRBJ2-3; no definite D call. CDR1 and CDR2 from the germline V gene are SGHTA and FQGNSA. The CDR3 consists of 16 residues. Trimming took off 5 bases at V and 0 bases at J, with 15 bases between the two ends. This CDR3 is CASSHDLGLSTDTQYF. The CDR3 DNA reads TGTGCCAGCAGCCACGATCTAGGTCTTAGCACAGATACGCAGTATTTT.